One and the same sample provided the 13 T cell receptor beta chains below, sequenced in a study of blood T cell repertoires in COVID-19 (dated by TCRdb to 2020 to 2021). The library came from the immunoSEQ multiplex PCR assay. TCRdb carries this immuneACCESS record with in-frame sequences only. Its versions omit some clonotypes, under half of them owing to an unresolved V gene in the studies checked, with the rest unexplained. The sample table lists 95,000 to 120,000 clones, about two thirds of them with a count of one. Less than 2% of the sample comes from the top ten. Sequencing was carried out using peripheral blood. Source of these receptors: a woman between 35 and 50 years old with acute or convalescent COVID-19.

The rearrangement joins TRBV3-1 (or the pseudogene TRBV3-2) to TRBJ2-2, with a tentative D call TRBD2 (5 bases). Trimming removed 0 bases from V and 0 bases from J, with 8 bases in between. The germline V gene encodes CDR1 LGHDT and CDR2 YNNKEL (reference sequence). This CDR3 is 16 amino acids long. CDR3 amino acids: CASSQEAAANTGELFF. In nucleotides, the CDR3 is TGTGCCAGCAGCCAAGAAGCGGCAGCGAACACCGGGGAGCTGTTTTTT.

This clone was counted between two and nine times. The chain has TRBV6-1 and TRBJ1-2; TRBD1 is a possible D gene (6 bases). This CDR3 is built from 14 residues. V shed 0 bases and J shed 8 bases, with 13 bases lying between them. From germline, CDR1 is MNHNS and CDR2 SASEGT. The chain's CDR3 is CASSEATGSRGYTF. As DNA, the CDR3 is TGTGCCAGCAGTGAAGCGACAGGCTCTAGAGGCTACACCTTC.

The J gene is TRBJ2-3, the V gene TRBV3-1 (or the pseudogene TRBV3-2); weak D call: TRBD1 (6 bases). From germline, CDR1 is LGHDT and CDR2 YNNKEL (reference sequence). V lost 3 bases to trimming and J lost 4 bases, with 11 bases between them. The CDR3 is 14 amino acids. The CDR3 DNA follows: TGTGCCAGCAGCCAGGCCGACAGGTCAGATACGCAGTATTTT. Translated, it gives CASSQADRSDTQYF.

The chain uses TRBV2 and TRBJ1-2; D is unresolved. The CDR3 has 15 residues. Trimming shortened V by 4 bases and J by 1 base, and 13 bases separated the two germline ends. Germline CDR1 is SNHLY and CDR2 is FYNNEI. As DNA, the CDR3 is TGTGCCAGCAGTGGTACCTCCGCGGGTAACTATGGCTACACCTTC. Protein: CASSGTSAGNYGYTF.

V is TRBV9 and J is TRBJ2-7; D may be TRBD2 (5 bases). Per germline, CDR1 SGDLS and CDR2 YYNGEE. The CDR3 extends over 18 amino acids. V lost 3 bases and J lost 4, with 26 bases in between. The CDR3 coding sequence is TGTGCCAGCAGCGCCCCCCTGAGGGCAGGCCGTACGAGGTACGAGCAGTACTTC. Translated: CASSAPLRAGRTRYEQYF.

This sequence joins TRBV3-1 (or the pseudogene TRBV3-2) and TRBJ1-5, with a weak D call TRBD1 (5 bases). Trimming took off 1 base at V and 5 bases at J, with 12 bases between the two ends. This CDR3 region has 15 residues. Germline V lookup: CDR1 LGHDT, CDR2 YNNKEL (reference sequence). The CDR3 nucleotides read TGTGCCAGCAGCCAAGTTCAGGGATCGGATCAGCCCCAGCATTTT. This codes for CASSQVQGSDQPQHF.

The rearrangement uses TRBV30 and TRBJ1-1, with D maybe TRBD1 (6 bases). In germline, CDR1 is GTSNPN, CDR2 SVGIG (reference sequence). This CDR3 is built from 13 residues. Trimming took off 4 bases at V and 3 bases at J, with 12 bases between the two ends. The CDR3 DNA follows: TGTGCCTGGAACTGGGGGCAGTACACTGAAGCTTTCTTT. It encodes CAWNWGQYTEAFF.

This clone occurred once. The V gene is TRBV15, the J gene TRBJ2-6; the D gene is possibly TRBD2 (5 bases). The germline V gene encodes CDR1 LNHNV and CDR2 YYDKDF (reference sequence). With 0 bases removed from V and 3 bases from J, the gap between germline ends came to 9 bases. The CDR3 covers 16 residues. This CDR3 is CATSRDGRDGANVLTF. The CDR3 DNA sequence: TGTGCCACCAGCAGAGATGGACGGGATGGGGCCAACGTCCTGACTTTC. Filled out from reference TRBV15 and TRBJ2-6, the complete variable domain reads DAMVIQNPRYQVTQFGKPVTLSCSQTLNHNVMYWYQQKSSQAPKLLFHYYDKDFNNEADTPDNFQSRRPNTSFCFLDIRSPGLGDTAMYLCATSRDGRDGANVLTFGAGSRLTVL.

This clone is a singleton in its sample. The rearrangement links TRBV7-2 to TRBJ2-7; tentatively, D is TRBD2 (6 bases). V was shortened by 5 bases and J by 0 bases, with 14 bases between the two germline ends. The CDR3 totals 15 residues. Germline V gene lookup returns CDR1 SGHTA and CDR2 FQGNSA. Here the CDR3 DNA reads TGTGCCAGCAGCCTAACAGCGGGTAGCTCCTACGAGCAGTACTTC. It translates to CASSLTAGSSYEQYF.

The chain links TRBV28 to TRBJ2-5; D might be TRBD1 (6 bases). This CDR3 spans 15 amino acids. The V gene lost 6 bases and the J gene lost 5 bases, with 19 bases spanning the gap. Per the germline V gene, CDR1 is MDHEN and CDR2 is SYDVKM. The DNA of the CDR3 is TGTGCCAGCAGCCCCCAACAGGGCGGCGGGGAGACCCAGTACTTC. Translating gives CASSPQQGGGETQYF. Combining the CDR3 with reference TRBV28 and TRBJ2-5 gives the whole variable domain DVKVTQSSRYLVKRTGEKVFLECVQDMDHENMFWYRQDPGLGLRLIYFSYDVKMKEKGDIPEGYSVSREKKERFSLILESASTNQTSMYLCASSPQQGGGETQYFGPGTRLLVL.

The chain recombines TRBV7-2 with TRBJ2-3; TRBD1 is a possible D gene (6 bases). CDR3 size: 17 residues. Germline CDR1 is SGHTA and CDR2 is FQGNSA. Trimming shortened V by 3 bases and J by 3 bases, and 19 bases separated the two germline ends. CDR3 in amino acids: CASSLGWGRDATDTQYF. DNA for the CDR3: TGTGCCAGCAGCTTGGGTTGGGGGCGTGATGCGACAGATACGCAGTATTTT.

The rearrangement links TRBV5-1 to TRBJ2-3, with D unresolved. V gave up 0 bases and J gave up 5 bases, with 10 bases separating them. The CDR3 is 14 residues long. Germline lookup yields CDR1 SGHRS and CDR2 YFSETQ. Here the CDR3 reads CASSLASEIDTQYF. The CDR3 DNA reads as TGCGCCAGCAGCTTGGCCAGCGAGATAGATACGCAGTATTTT.

This clone was picked up a small number of times. The chain uses TRBV11-2 and TRBJ2-2; a weak D match, TRBD1 (5 bases). Deletions cut 9 bases from V and 6 bases from J, with 20 bases between. CDR1 is SGHAT, CDR2 FQNNGV, per germline. This CDR3 has 15 residues. In nucleotides, the CDR3 is TGTGCCAGTTCACCCTCTTTAGGACAACCCGGGGAGCTGTTTTTT. This gives the protein CASSPSLGQPGELFF.